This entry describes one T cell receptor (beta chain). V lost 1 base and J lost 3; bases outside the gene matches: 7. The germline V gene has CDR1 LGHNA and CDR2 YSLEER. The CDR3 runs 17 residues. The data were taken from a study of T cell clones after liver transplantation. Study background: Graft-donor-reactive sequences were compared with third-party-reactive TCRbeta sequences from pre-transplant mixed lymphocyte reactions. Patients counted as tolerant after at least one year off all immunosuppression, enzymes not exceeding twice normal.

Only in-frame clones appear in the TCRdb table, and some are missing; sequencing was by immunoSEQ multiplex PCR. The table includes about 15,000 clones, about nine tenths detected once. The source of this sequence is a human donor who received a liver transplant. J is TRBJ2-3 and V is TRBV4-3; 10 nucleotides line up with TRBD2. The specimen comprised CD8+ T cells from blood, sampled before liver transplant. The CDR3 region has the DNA TGCGCCAGCAGCCAAGGTGTAGCGGGAGGAAGTACAGATACGCAGTATTTT. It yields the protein CASSQGVAGGSTDTQYF.